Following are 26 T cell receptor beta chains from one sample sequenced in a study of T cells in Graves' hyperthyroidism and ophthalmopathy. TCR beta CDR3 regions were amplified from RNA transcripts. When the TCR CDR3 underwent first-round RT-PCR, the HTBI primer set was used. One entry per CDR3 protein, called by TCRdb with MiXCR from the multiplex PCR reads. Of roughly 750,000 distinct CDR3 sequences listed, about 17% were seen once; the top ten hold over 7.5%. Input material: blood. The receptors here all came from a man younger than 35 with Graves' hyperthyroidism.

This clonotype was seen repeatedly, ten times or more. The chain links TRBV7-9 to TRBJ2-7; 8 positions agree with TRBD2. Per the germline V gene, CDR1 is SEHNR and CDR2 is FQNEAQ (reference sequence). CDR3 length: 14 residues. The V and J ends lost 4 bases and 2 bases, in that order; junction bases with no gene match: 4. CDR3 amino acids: CASSSVAGPYEQYF. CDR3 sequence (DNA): TGTGCCAGCAGCTCTGTAGCGGGACCCTACGAGCAGTACTTC.

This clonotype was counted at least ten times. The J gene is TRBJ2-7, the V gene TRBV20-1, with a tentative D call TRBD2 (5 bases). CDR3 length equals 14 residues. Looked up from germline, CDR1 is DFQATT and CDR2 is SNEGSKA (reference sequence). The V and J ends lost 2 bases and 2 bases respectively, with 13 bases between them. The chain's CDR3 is CSARNPSITYEQYF. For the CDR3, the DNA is TGCAGTGCTAGAAACCCTAGCATCACCTACGAGCAGTACTTC.

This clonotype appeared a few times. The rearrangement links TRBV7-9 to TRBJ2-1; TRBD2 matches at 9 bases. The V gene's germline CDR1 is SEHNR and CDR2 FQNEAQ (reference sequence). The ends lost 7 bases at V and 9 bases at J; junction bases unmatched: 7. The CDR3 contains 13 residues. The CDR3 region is CASTLGGRGEQFF. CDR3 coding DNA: TGTGCCAGCACCCTCGGCGGGAGGGGTGAGCAGTTCTTC.

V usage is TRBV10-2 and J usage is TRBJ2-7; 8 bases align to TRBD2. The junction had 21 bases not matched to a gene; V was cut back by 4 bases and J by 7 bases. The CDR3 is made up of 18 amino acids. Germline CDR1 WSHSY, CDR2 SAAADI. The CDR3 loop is CASSGGDQSGRAIHEQYF. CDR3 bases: TGCGCCAGCAGTGGGGGGGATCAAAGCGGGAGAGCAATCCATGAGCAGTACTTC.

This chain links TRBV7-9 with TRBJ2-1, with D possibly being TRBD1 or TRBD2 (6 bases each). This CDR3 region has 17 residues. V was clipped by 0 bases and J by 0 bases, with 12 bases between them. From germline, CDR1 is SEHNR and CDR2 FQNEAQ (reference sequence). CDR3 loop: CASSLARGLSSYNEQFF. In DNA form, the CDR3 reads TGTGCCAGCAGCTTAGCCCGGGGGCTGAGCTCCTACAATGAGCAGTTCTTC.

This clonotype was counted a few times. This CDR3 is CSAREHKTSLHEQYF. DNA of the CDR3: TGCAGTGCTAGAGAACACAAGACTAGCTTACACGAGCAGTACTTC. The chain uses TRBV20-1 and TRBJ2-7; 7 bases fit TRBD2. Per germline, CDR1 DFQATT and CDR2 SNEGSKA (reference sequence). The CDR3 totals 15 residues. The trim removed 0 bases at V and 5 bases at J, leaving 10 bases unmatched.

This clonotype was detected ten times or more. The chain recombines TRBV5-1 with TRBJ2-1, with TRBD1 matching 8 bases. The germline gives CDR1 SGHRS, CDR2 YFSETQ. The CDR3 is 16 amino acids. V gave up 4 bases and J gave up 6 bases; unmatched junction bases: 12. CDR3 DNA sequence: TGCGCCAGCAGCCCATGGACAGGGCCTTCAGGCAATGAGCAGTTCTTC. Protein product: CASSPWTGPSGNEQFF.

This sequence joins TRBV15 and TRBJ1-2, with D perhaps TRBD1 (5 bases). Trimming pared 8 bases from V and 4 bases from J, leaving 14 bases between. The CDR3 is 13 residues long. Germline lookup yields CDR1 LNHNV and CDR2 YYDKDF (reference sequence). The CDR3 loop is CATHRPGGYGYTF. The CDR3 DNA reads TGTGCCACCCATCGCCCCGGGGGCTATGGCTACACCTTC.

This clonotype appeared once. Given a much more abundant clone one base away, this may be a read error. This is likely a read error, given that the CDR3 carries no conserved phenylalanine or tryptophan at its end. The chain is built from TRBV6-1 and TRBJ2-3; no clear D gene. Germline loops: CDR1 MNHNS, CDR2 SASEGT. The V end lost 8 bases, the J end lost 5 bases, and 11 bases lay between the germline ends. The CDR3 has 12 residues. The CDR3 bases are TGTGCCAGCTCTGGTTACCAAGATACGCAGTATCTT. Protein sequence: CASSGYQDTQYL.

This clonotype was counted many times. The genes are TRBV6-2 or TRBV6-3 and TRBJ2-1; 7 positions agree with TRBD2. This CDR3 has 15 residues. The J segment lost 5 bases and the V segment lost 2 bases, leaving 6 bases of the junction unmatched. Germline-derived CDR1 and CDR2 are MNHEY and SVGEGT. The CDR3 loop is CASSYRPRGDNEQFF. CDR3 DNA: TGTGCCAGCAGTTACCGGCCCCGGGGGGACAATGAGCAGTTCTTC.

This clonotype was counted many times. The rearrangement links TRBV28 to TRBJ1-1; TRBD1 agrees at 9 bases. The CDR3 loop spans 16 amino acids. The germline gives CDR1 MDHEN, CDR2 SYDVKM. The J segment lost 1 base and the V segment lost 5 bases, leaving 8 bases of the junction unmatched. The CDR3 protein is CASSTPGQGGNTEAFF. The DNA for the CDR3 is TGTGCCAGCAGTACGCCGGGACAGGGAGGGAACACTGAAGCTTTCTTT.

CDR3 sequence: CASSPPIAGVREQFF. The CDR3 DNA reads as TGTGCCAGCTCACCACCGATAGCGGGAGTACGTGAGCAGTTCTTC. The genes are TRBV18 and TRBJ2-1; TRBD2 matches 9 bases. The CDR3 length is 15 residues. V lost 0 bases, J lost 9 bases, and 6 bases stayed unmatched. Germline assignment: CDR1 KGHSH and CDR2 LQKENI.

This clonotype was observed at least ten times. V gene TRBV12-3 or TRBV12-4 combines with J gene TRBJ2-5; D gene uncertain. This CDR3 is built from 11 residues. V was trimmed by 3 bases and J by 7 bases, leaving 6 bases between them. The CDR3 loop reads CASSLGMTQYF. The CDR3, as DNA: TGTGCCAGCAGTTTGGGAATGACCCAGTACTTC.

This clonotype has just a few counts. CDR3 sequence reads: CASSLGRSSDEQYF. The CDR3 region has the DNA TGTGCCAGCAGCTTAGGTCGATCAAGCGACGAGCAGTACTTC. This chain uses TRBV7-9 with TRBJ2-7; no firm D call. V lost 1 base and J lost 5, with 12 bases in between. The CDR3 length is 14 residues. The germline V gene has CDR1 SEHNR and CDR2 FQNEAQ (reference sequence).

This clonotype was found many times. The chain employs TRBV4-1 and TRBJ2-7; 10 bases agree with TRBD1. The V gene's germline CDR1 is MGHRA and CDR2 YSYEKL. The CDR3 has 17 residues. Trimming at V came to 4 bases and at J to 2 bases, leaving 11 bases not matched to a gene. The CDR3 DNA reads TGCGCCAGCAGCCCGCCCTTAGGGACAGGGGACCCCTACGAGCAGTACTTC. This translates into CASSPPLGTGDPYEQYF.

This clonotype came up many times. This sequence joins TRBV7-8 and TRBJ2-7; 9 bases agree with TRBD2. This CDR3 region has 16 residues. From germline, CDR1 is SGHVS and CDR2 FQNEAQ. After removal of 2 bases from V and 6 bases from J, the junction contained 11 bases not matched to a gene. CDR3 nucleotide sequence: TGTGCCAGCAGCTTAAGGGAGGCGGGAGGGCCGAGCGAGCAGTACTTC. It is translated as CASSLREAGGPSEQYF.

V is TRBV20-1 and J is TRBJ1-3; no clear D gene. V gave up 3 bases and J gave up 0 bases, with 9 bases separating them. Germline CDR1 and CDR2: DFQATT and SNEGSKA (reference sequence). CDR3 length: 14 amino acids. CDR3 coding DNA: TGCAGTGCTAGCAGAGTGAGCTCTGGAAACACCATATATTTT. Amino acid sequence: CSASRVSSGNTIYF.

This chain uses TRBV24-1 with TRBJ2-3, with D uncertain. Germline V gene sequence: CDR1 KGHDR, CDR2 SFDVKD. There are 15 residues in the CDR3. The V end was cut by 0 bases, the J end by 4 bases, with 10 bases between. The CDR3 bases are TGTGCCACCAGTGATTTGGGGCAGACGGCAGATACGCAGTATTTT. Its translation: CATSDLGQTADTQYF.

CDR3 sequence: CASSQDPPGPSTDTQYF. The CDR3 DNA follows: TGCGCCAGCAGCCAAGATCCCCCGGGGCCTAGCACAGATACGCAGTATTTT. The gene calls are TRBV4-1 and TRBJ2-3; D possibly uses TRBD1 or TRBD2 (5 bases each). V gave up 0 bases and J gave up 0 bases, with 13 bases separating them. The germline V gene encodes CDR1 MGHRA and CDR2 YSYEKL. The CDR3 sequence is 17 residues long.

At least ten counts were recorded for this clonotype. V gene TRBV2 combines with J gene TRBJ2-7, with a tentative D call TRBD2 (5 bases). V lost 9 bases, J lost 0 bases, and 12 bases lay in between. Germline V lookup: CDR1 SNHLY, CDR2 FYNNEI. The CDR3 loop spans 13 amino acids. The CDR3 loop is CASIMGSSYEQYF. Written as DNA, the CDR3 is TGTGCCAGTATTATGGGGAGCTCCTACGAGCAGTACTTC.

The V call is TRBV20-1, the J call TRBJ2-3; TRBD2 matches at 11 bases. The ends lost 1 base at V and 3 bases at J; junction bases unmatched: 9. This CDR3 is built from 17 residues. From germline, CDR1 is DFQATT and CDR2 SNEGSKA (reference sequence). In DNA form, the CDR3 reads TGCAGTGCTAGAGCCGGCCTAGCGGGAGGTCGGACAGATACGCAGTATTTT. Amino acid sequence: CSARAGLAGGRTDTQYF.

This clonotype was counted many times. CDR3: CSASRVLTYEQYF. The CDR3 DNA sequence: TGCAGTGCTAGTCGGGTGCTTACCTACGAGCAGTACTTC. J is TRBJ2-7 and V is TRBV20-1; D is undetermined. The germline V gene has CDR1 DFQATT and CDR2 SNEGSKA (reference sequence). The CDR3 loop spans 13 amino acids. V lost 3 bases to trimming and J lost 2 bases, with 11 bases between them.

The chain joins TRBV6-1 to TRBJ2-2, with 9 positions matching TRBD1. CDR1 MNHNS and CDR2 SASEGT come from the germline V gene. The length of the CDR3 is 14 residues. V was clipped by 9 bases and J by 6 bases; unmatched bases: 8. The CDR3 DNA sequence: TGTGCCAGTCGGACCGGGACAGGGCCCGGGGAGCTGTTTTTT. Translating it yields CASRTGTGPGELFF.

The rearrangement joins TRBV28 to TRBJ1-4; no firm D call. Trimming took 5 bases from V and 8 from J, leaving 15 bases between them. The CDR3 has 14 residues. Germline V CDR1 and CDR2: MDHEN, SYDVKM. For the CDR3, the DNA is TGTGCCAGCAGTGACCATGTCGGGAGGGAAAAACTGTTTTTT. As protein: CASSDHVGREKLFF. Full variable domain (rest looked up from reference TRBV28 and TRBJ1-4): DVKVTQSSRYLVKRTGEKVFLECVQDMDHENMFWYRQDPGLGLRLIYFSYDVKMKEKGDIPEGYSVSREKKERFSLILESASTNQTSMYLCASSDHVGREKLFFGSGTQLSVL.

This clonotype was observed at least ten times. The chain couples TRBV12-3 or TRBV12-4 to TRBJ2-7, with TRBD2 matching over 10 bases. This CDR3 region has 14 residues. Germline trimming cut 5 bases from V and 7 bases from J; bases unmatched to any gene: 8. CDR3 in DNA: TGTGCCAGCAGTGAAGCGGGAGGGGAAGGAGAGCAGTACTTC. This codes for CASSEAGGEGEQYF.

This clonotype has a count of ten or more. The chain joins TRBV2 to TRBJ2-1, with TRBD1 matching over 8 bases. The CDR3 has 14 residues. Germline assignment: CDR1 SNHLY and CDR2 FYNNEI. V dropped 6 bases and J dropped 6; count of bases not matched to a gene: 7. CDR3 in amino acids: CASRDRTGSNEQFF. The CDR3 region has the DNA TGTGCCAGCAGAGATCGGACAGGGAGCAATGAGCAGTTCTTC. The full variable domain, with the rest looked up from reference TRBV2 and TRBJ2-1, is EPEVTQTPSHQVTQMGQEVILRCVPISNHLYFYWYRQILGQKVEFLVSFYNNEISEKSEIFDDQFSVERPDGSNFTLKIRSTKLEDSAMYFCASRDRTGSNEQFFGPGTRLTVL.